These 18 T cell receptor beta chains were sequenced from one sample in a study of T-cell reconstitution after alpha-beta-depleted transplantation in children. Unique molecular identifiers featured in how the TCRbeta library was prepared. TCRdb itself ran the PCR reads through MiXCR, one entry per CDR3 protein. This table has about 980,000 distinct CDR3 sequences, 25% to 35% appearing once. Sequencing was performed on PBMCs, mostly from graft donor cells, taken 360 days after TCRalphabeta/CD19-depleted stem cell transplant. The source of these receptors is a boy under three years old who had a stem cell transplant for SCID, so the T cells may come from the graft donor.

The chain has TRBV20-1 and TRBJ2-5, with D tentatively TRBD2 (6 bases). V was clipped by 4 bases and J by 5 bases, with 14 bases between them. The CDR3 has 13 residues. Per germline, CDR1 DFQATT and CDR2 SNEGSKA (reference sequence). CDR3 DNA sequence: TGCAGTGCTAACCGGGACTTCGGGGAGACCCAGTACTTC. Protein product: CSANRDFGETQYF.

This clonotype was counted between two and nine times. This chain joins TRBV3-1 and TRBJ2-5; 9 bases line up with TRBD1. With V trimmed by 5 bases and J by 3 bases, 4 bases remained unmatched. CDR3 length: 14 amino acids. Looked up from germline, CDR1 is LGHDT and CDR2 is YNNKEL (reference sequence). This chain's CDR3 is CASSFRDREETQYF. The CDR3 DNA reads as TGTGCCAGCAGCTTCAGGGACAGGGAAGAGACCCAGTACTTC.

This chain uses TRBV29-1 with TRBJ1-2; 9 nucleotides agree with TRBD1. The CDR3 extends over 14 amino acids. Germline CDR1 and CDR2: SQVTM and ANQGSEA. Trimming cost V 3 bases and J 4 bases; bases outside gene matches: 6. The CDR3 sequence: CSVDLTGGGYGYTF. CDR3 coding DNA: TGCAGCGTTGACCTAACAGGGGGCGGCTATGGCTACACCTTC.

In this sample, this clonotype turned up once. The chain joins TRBV7-8 to TRBJ2-7, with D possibly being TRBD1 (6 bases). Germline CDR1 is SGHVS and CDR2 is FQNEAQ. This CDR3 is built from 14 residues. Trimming took off 1 base at V and 5 bases at J, with 12 bases between the two ends. CDR3 sequence: CASSLVQGPDEQYF. For the CDR3, the DNA is TGTGCCAGCAGCTTAGTGCAGGGGCCCGACGAGCAGTACTTC.

The rearrangement uses TRBV19 and TRBJ1-5, with TRBD1 matching 10 bases. V lost 3 bases to trimming and J lost 6 bases; unmatched junction nucleotides: 5. This CDR3 is built from 15 residues. The germline V gene encodes CDR1 LNHDA and CDR2 SQIVND (reference sequence). The chain's CDR3 is CASSIDRGPTQPQHF. The CDR3 region has the DNA TGTGCCAGTAGTATTGACAGGGGGCCCACTCAGCCCCAGCATTTT.

This clonotype was seen a handful of times. The chain couples TRBV11-2 to TRBJ2-1; 11 bases fit TRBD2. The CDR3 length is 18 residues. Germline CDR1 and CDR2: SGHAT and FQNNGV. With 2 bases clipped from V and 0 bases from J, the junction kept 6 bases outside the gene matches. The CDR3 bases are TGTGCCAGCAGCTTATTTACTAGCGGGGGAAACTCCTACAATGAGCAGTTCTTC. This codes for CASSLFTSGGNSYNEQFF. The whole variable domain, remainder taken from reference TRBV11-2 and TRBJ2-1, is EAGVAQSPRYKIIEKRQSVAFWCNPISGHATLYWYQQILGQGPKLLIQFQNNGVVDDSQLPKDRFSAERLKGVDSTLKIQPAKLEDSAVYLCASSLFTSGGNSYNEQFFGPGTRLTVL.

CDR3 residues: CASSLSPMGDEQYF. In nucleotides, the CDR3 is TGTGCCAGCAGCCTTAGCCCCATGGGGGACGAGCAGTACTTC. This chain links TRBV11-2 with TRBJ2-7; D possibly uses TRBD1 or TRBD2 (5 bases each). Trimming shortened V by 5 bases and J by 5 bases, and 16 bases separated the two germline ends. Per germline, CDR1 SGHAT and CDR2 FQNNGV. The CDR3 consists of 14 residues.

This clonotype occurred a few times. The rearrangement uses TRBV20-1 and TRBJ2-7; D not resolved. The CDR3 totals 14 residues. Germline V lookup: CDR1 DFQATT, CDR2 SNEGSKA (reference sequence). The V end was cut by 6 bases, the J end by 1 base, with 16 bases between. The CDR3 nucleotides are TGCAGTGCCCTTGGGCAGTCGAAATCCTACGAGCAGTACTTC. It encodes CSALGQSKSYEQYF.

This chain joins TRBV6-5 and TRBJ2-2, with TRBD2 identical over 9 bases. Germline trimming cut 4 bases from V and 0 bases from J; bases unmatched to any gene: 6. Per the germline V gene, CDR1 is MNHEY and CDR2 is SVGAGI. This CDR3 contains 17 residues. CDR3 region: CASSFPGGGANTGELFF. The CDR3 nucleotides read TGTGCCAGCAGTTTCCCTGGCGGGGGGGCGAACACCGGGGAGCTGTTTTTT.

The chain is built from TRBV4-2 and TRBJ2-4; TRBD1 or TRBD2 may be the D gene (5 bases each). The CDR3 runs to 19 residues. Trimming left V 2 bases short and J 0 bases short, with 20 bases between. Germline V lookup: CDR1 LGHNA, CDR2 YNFKEQ. CDR3 residues: CASSQSESGTPVAKNIQYF. The CDR3 nucleotides are TGTGCCAGCAGCCAATCTGAGAGTGGGACGCCCGTAGCCAAAAACATTCAGTACTTC.

The chain carries TRBV12-3 or TRBV12-4 and TRBJ2-1; 7 nucleotides agree with TRBD1. After removal of 5 bases from V and 7 bases from J, the junction contained 5 bases not matched to a gene. The CDR3 has 13 amino acids. CDR3 nucleotide sequence: TGTGCCAGCAGTCCGGGACAGTGGAATGAGCAGTTCTTC. Its translation is CASSPGQWNEQFF.

The chain employs TRBV12-3 or TRBV12-4 and TRBJ1-1; D is unresolved. Trimming pared 1 base from V and 3 bases from J, leaving 15 bases between. This CDR3 comprises 16 residues. CDR3 in amino acids: CASSLGIAREDTEAFF. The DNA for the CDR3 is TGTGCCAGCAGTTTAGGAATAGCTCGGGAGGACACTGAAGCTTTCTTT.

The genes are TRBV20-1 and TRBJ2-1; 8 positions match TRBD2. Unmatched junction bases numbered 9, after V lost 5 bases and J lost 0 bases. From germline, CDR1 is DFQATT and CDR2 SNEGSKA (reference sequence). CDR3 length: 16 residues. This CDR3 reads CSAPWERGRSYNEQFF. The CDR3 DNA reads as TGCAGTGCTCCCTGGGAGCGGGGGCGCTCCTACAATGAGCAGTTCTTC.

The chain uses TRBV12-3 or TRBV12-4 and TRBJ1-6, with 7 nucleotides matching TRBD1. The trim removed 7 bases at V and 7 bases at J, leaving 7 bases unmatched. This CDR3 has 14 residues. The CDR3 region has the DNA TGTGCCAGCACCAGGGGGGTAGACAATTCACCCCTCCACTTT. Residues: CASTRGVDNSPLHF.

This clonotype showed up just a few times. This chain joins TRBV15 and TRBJ2-3, with 7 bases aligning to TRBD2. The CDR3 contains 13 residues. The germline V gene encodes CDR1 LNHNV and CDR2 YYDKDF (reference sequence). Trimming took 6 bases from V and 4 from J; bases not matched to a gene: 4. CDR3: CATRNLAADTQYF. CDR3 DNA: TGTGCCACCAGAAACCTAGCGGCAGATACGCAGTATTTT.

CDR3: CASSPRGGQGMDTQYF. The CDR3 DNA sequence: TGTGCCAGCAGCCCAAGGGGGGGACAGGGGATGGATACGCAGTATTTT. The V and J genes are TRBV9 and TRBJ2-3, with 10 bases that match TRBD1. This CDR3 comprises 16 residues. The V gene end was trimmed by 4 bases and the J gene end by 6 bases; junction bases not matched to a gene: 11. Germline loops: CDR1 SGDLS, CDR2 YYNGEE.

This clonotype was recorded a few times. The chain has TRBV5-1 and TRBJ2-3; 9 nucleotides match TRBD1. The germline V gene has CDR1 SGHRS and CDR2 YFSETQ. The CDR3 length is 14 residues. The V and J ends lost 9 bases and 3 bases, in that order; junction bases with no gene match: 8. The CDR3 spells CATRGQGITDTQYF. CDR3 DNA: TGCGCCACCCGAGGACAGGGGATTACAGATACGCAGTATTTT.

The DNA of the CDR3 is TGTGCCAGCACCGTGGCTAGCGGGCGGGAGACCCAGTACTTC. The encoded protein is CASTVASGRETQYF. The chain has TRBV2 and TRBJ2-5; 8 bases are a match to TRBD2. V shed 7 bases and J 5 bases; nucleotides not matched to a gene: 9. This CDR3 region has 14 residues. Germline V gene lookup returns CDR1 SNHLY and CDR2 FYNNEI.